This paragraph covers one TCR beta chain sequence. The entry originates in a study of blood T cell repertoires in COVID-19. Germline V lookup: CDR1 MNHEY, CDR2 SVGAGI. The V segment lost 7 bases and the J segment 4 bases; nucleotides outside the gene matches: 11. CDR3 size: 15 residues. Produced via immunoSEQ multiplex PCR; TCRdb's table is partial and in-frame only. The data hold 250,000 to 300,000 clones, with roughly 88% observed a single time. The study drew participants aged about 18 to 95 years from some 24 US areas. V gene TRBV6-5 combines with J gene TRBJ2-7; TRBD2 agrees at 9 bases. The sequence derives from a woman in her fifties or sixties who had recovered from COVID-19. Input material: PBMCs or T cells enriched from blood (not recorded which). The CDR3 loop reads CASTLIAGVGYEQYF. The CDR3 nucleotides read TGTGCCAGCACCCTCATAGCGGGAGTGGGTTACGAGCAGTACTTC.